This T cell receptor (beta chain) was sequenced in a study of blood T cell repertoires in COVID-19. Deletions cut 6 bases from V and 3 bases from J, with 12 bases between. The CDR3 spans 13 residues. Using immunoSEQ multiplex PCR, the repertoire was profiled, and TCRdb retains in-frame clones only, with some absent. The table records 60,000 or so clones, over 70% of them present only once. The origin of this receptor is a man in his sixties with acute or convalescent COVID-19. The chain has TRBV12-3 or TRBV12-4 and TRBJ2-7; D may be TRBD2 (5 bases). The sample was peripheral blood. The CDR3 nucleotides read TGTGCCAGCAGAGCGGACGTTAGCTACGAGCAGTACTTC. This encodes CASRADVSYEQYF.